This T cell receptor (beta chain) was sequenced in a study of shared clonotypes between healthy human individuals. Sequenced by immunoSEQ multiplex PCR; TCRdb stores in-frame clones only, minus some. The data contain under 1,100,000 clones, 60% to 80% of them singletons. CDR3 length: 20 residues. CDR1 SSHAT and CDR2 FNYEAQ come from the germline V gene (reference sequence). In the case of this clone: Its target is unknown. An end of the junction differs from the germline gene, which may be a read error.

Study-level results: The generation probabilities recorded for non-shared clonotypes fell below those of clonotypes shared by all four donors.

The sequenced material came from memory CD4+ T cells sorted from blood. Subset defined: CD45RA-negative fraction. The TCR comes from a man between 18 and 35 years old in good health. The V and J genes are TRBV7-7 and TRBJ2-5; a weak D match, TRBD1 (5 bases). The CDR3 region is CASSLISSANRSWYQETQYF. DNA for the CDR3: TGTGCTAGCAGCTTAATCTCGTCGGCGAACAGGTCCTGGTACCAAGAGACCCAGTACTTC. The full variable domain, rest sourced from reference TRBV7-7 and TRBJ2-5, is GAGVSQSPRYKVTKRGQDVTLRCDPISSHATLYWYQQALGQGPEFLTYFNYEAQPDKSGLPSDRFSAERPEGSISTLTIQRTEQRDSAMYRCASSLISSANRSWYQETQYFGPGTRLLVL.